A selection of T cell receptor beta chains follows, all from one sample in a study of identifying expanded T cells in peripheral blood. Repertoires were generated with immunoSEQ multiplex PCR, while TCRdb's copy carries only in-frame clones and drops some. Of some 76,000 clones in the sample, roughly nine tenths are singletons; the top ten hold around 3.3%. The sample consisted of blood. These receptors all come from a person aged 18 to 69 in good health. Both conserved end residues are part of each CDR3. A D gene is named only where the DNA matches it firmly. For some rows the clone size is stated as once, few or many, or as a class when expanded; others skip it.

d_gene: NA
j_gene: TRBJ1-2
v_gene: TRBV7-8
abundance: NA
CDR3nt: TGTGCCAGCAGCTCAGGGGTTAATTATGGCTACACCTTC
CDR3aa: CASSSGVNYGYTF

d_gene: TRBD2
j_gene: TRBJ2-3
v_gene: TRBV5-1
abundance: NA
CDR3nt: TGCGCCAGCAGCTTGGATCCCACTAGCGGTACAGATACGCAGTATTTT
CDR3aa: CASSLDPTSGTDTQYF

d_gene: NA
j_gene: TRBJ1-2
v_gene: TRBV6-5
abundance: NA
CDR3nt: TGTGCCAGCAGCCCGCAGGGGACGTATGGCTACACCTTC
CDR3aa: CASSPQGTYGYTF

d_gene: NA
j_gene: TRBJ1-5
v_gene: TRBV28
abundance: NA
CDR3nt: TGTGCCAGCAAGGGGGATCAGCCCCAGCATTTT
CDR3aa: CASKGDQPQHF

d_gene: TRBD2
j_gene: TRBJ2-7
v_gene: TRBV9
abundance: NA
CDR3nt: TGTGCCAGCAGCGCCGGGACTAGCGGGAGCGAGCAGTACTTC
CDR3aa: CASSAGTSGSEQYF

d_gene: NA
j_gene: TRBJ2-3
v_gene: TRBV2
abundance: NA
CDR3nt: TGTGCCAGCTCCCGAGCAGTTGAGGGTACGCAGTATTTT
CDR3aa: CASSRAVEGTQYF

d_gene: TRBD2
j_gene: TRBJ2-1
v_gene: TRBV5-1
abundance: NA
CDR3nt: TGCGCCAGCAGCTTTAGCGGGAGGGCCGGCAATGAGCAGTTCTTC
CDR3aa: CASSFSGRAGNEQFF

d_gene: NA
j_gene: TRBJ1-2
v_gene: TRBV30
abundance: NA
CDR3nt: TGTGCCTGGAGGGCTGCGGGAAGCTATGGCTACACCTTC
CDR3aa: CAWRAAGSYGYTF

d_gene: TRBD1
j_gene: TRBJ2-5
v_gene: TRBV2
abundance: NA
CDR3nt: TGTGCCAGCAGTGTTGGGACAGGGGGCGCGGAGACCCAGTACTTC
CDR3aa: CASSVGTGGAETQYF

d_gene: TRBD2
j_gene: TRBJ2-3
v_gene: TRBV7-2
abundance: NA
CDR3nt: TGTGCCAGCAGCTGGTCGGAGCGGGGGGTTGATGGGACGCAGTATTTT
CDR3aa: CASSWSERGVDGTQYF

d_gene: TRBD1
j_gene: TRBJ2-7
v_gene: TRBV7-2
abundance: NA
CDR3nt: TGTGCCAGCAGCTCCAAAGGGACAGGGGGTTTACTGTACGAGCAGTACTTC
CDR3aa: CASSSKGTGGLLYEQYF

d_gene: NA
j_gene: TRBJ2-3
v_gene: TRBV28
abundance: NA
CDR3nt: TGTGCCAGCAGTCCGACCCTCACAGATACGCAGTATTTT
CDR3aa: CASSPTLTDTQYF

d_gene: TRBD2
j_gene: TRBJ2-5
v_gene: TRBV2
abundance: few
CDR3nt: TGTGCCAGCAGCGAATCCCTGGGACTTAGCGGGACGGAGACCCAGTACTTC
CDR3aa: CASSESLGLSGTETQYF

d_gene: NA
j_gene: TRBJ1-1
v_gene: TRBV6-4
abundance: NA
CDR3nt: TGTGCCGGGACCTACAGGGCCATGAACACTGAAGCTTTCTTT
CDR3aa: CAGTYRAMNTEAFF

d_gene: NA
j_gene: TRBJ2-2
v_gene: TRBV30
abundance: NA
CDR3nt: TGTGCCTGGAGTGTATTGGCAGATAACACCGGGGAGCTGTTTTTT
CDR3aa: CAWSVLADNTGELFF

d_gene: TRBD1
j_gene: TRBJ1-2
v_gene: TRBV19
abundance: NA
CDR3nt: TGTGCCAGTAGTATTAACCGGACAGGGAAGAGGGGCTACACCTTC
CDR3aa: CASSINRTGKRGYTF

d_gene: TRBD2
j_gene: TRBJ2-5
v_gene: TRBV7-3
abundance: NA
CDR3nt: TGTGCCAGCAGCAAGGGACTAGCGGGAGGGCTATCACAAGAGACCCAGTACTTC
CDR3aa: CASSKGLAGGLSQETQYF

d_gene: NA
j_gene: TRBJ2-7
v_gene: TRBV6-6
abundance: NA
CDR3nt: TGTGCCAGCAGTTATTGGGGGGCCTACGAGCAGTACTTC
CDR3aa: CASSYWGAYEQYF

d_gene: NA
j_gene: TRBJ2-1
v_gene: TRBV10-1
abundance: NA
CDR3nt: TGCGCCAGCAGTGAGTCGAGCACGGGGGAGGAATACAATGAGCAGTTCTTC
CDR3aa: CASSESSTGEEYNEQFF

d_gene: NA
j_gene: TRBJ2-4
v_gene: TRBV5-4
abundance: NA
CDR3nt: TGTGCCAGCAGCTTGGACAGTCAGGGGGCCAAAAACATTCAGTACTTC
CDR3aa: CASSLDSQGAKNIQYF

d_gene: TRBD1
j_gene: TRBJ2-4
v_gene: TRBV7-2
abundance: NA
CDR3nt: TGTGCCAGCAGTTCGGACAGGGATCGGAAGAACATTCAGTACTTC
CDR3aa: CASSSDRDRKNIQYF

d_gene: NA
j_gene: TRBJ2-5
v_gene: TRBV25-1
abundance: NA
CDR3nt: TGTGCCAGCAGTGCACCCCGGGAGACCCAGTACTTC
CDR3aa: CASSAPRETQYF

d_gene: TRBD1
j_gene: TRBJ1-2
v_gene: TRBV7-9
abundance: NA
CDR3nt: TGTGCCAGCAGCCCCCGGACAGGGGGCTACACCTTC
CDR3aa: CASSPRTGGYTF

d_gene: NA
j_gene: TRBJ1-1
v_gene: TRBV19
abundance: few
CDR3nt: TGTGCCAGTAGTGCTCATCAGAACACTGAAGCTTTCTTT
CDR3aa: CASSAHQNTEAFF